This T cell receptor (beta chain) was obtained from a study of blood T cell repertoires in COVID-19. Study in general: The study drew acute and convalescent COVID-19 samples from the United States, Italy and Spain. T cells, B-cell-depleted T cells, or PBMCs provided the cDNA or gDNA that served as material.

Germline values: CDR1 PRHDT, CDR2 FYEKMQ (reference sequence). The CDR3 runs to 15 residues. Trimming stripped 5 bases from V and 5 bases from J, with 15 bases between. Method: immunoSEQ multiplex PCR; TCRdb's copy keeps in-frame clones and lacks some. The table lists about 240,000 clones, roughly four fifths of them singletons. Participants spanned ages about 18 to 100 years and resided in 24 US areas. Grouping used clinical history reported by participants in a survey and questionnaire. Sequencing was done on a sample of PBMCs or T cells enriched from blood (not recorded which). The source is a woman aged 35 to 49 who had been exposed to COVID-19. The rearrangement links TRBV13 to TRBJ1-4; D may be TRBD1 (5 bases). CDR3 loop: CASSPTQASNEKLFF. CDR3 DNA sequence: TGTGCCAGCAGCCCAACACAGGCCTCGAATGAAAAACTGTTTTTT.